This T cell receptor (beta chain) came from a study of T cell responses to AZD1222 COVID-19 vaccine. Sequenced by immunoSEQ multiplex PCR; TCRdb stores in-frame clones only, minus some. The sample holds 150,000 to 200,000 clones, roughly 92% seen once. Germline values: CDR1 SNHLY, CDR2 FYNNEI. Unmatched junction bases numbered 9, after V lost 6 bases and J lost 2 bases. CDR3 length: 16 residues. In regard to this clone: What it binds is unknown.

Overall study results and limits: Spike-specific TCRs gained breadth and depth after people received two AZD1222 doses. Donors were largely white British and mainly female; clonal diversity was possibly underestimated.

The receptor's source is an adult who received the AZD1222 COVID-19 vaccine. The V and J genes are TRBV2 and TRBJ2-2; 7 bases match TRBD1. Sample: peripheral blood, taken 28 days after the second AZD1222 dose. CDR3 region: CASSDLGQVNTGELFF. CDR3 sequence (DNA): TGTGCCAGCAGCGACCTCGGACAGGTCAACACCGGGGAGCTGTTTTTT. Variable domain in full (rest from reference TRBV2 and TRBJ2-2): EPEVTQTPSHQVTQMGQEVILRCVPISNHLYFYWYRQILGQKVEFLVSFYNNEISEKSEIFDDQFSVERPDGSNFTLKIRSTKLEDSAMYFCASSDLGQVNTGELFFGEGSRLTVL.